This is a list of T cell receptor beta chains from one sample in a study of OX40 agonist ivuxolimab in advanced cancers. The repertoire was sequenced with immunoSEQ multiplex PCR; TCRdb's copy has only in-frame clones and lacks some. Among 30,000 to 35,000 clones listed, under 85% were seen once. Sequenced here: CD4+ or CD8+ T cells sorted from blood, sampled in a trial of the OX40 agonist ivuxolimab. These receptors all come from an adult with an advanced solid tumor such as melanoma, head and neck, liver or kidney cancer. The CDR3 runs from the conserved cysteine through the conserved F or W.

cdr3_length | v_call | cdr3_aa
14 | TRBV7-9 | CASSLGGANQPQHF
14 | TRBV15 | CATTPGTGRNEQYF
14 | TRBV5-6 | CASSPTGSGSPLHF
13 | TRBV5-1 | CASSQFDGYEQYF
13 | TRBV28 | CASSKMRRAKLFF
16 | TRBV5-6 | CASSSLPGQGTYEQYF
18 | TRBV18 | CASSRPRGLKRNTGELFF
16 | TRBV13 | CASSLNGGSPTYEQYF
12 | TRBV30 | CAWDRGESEQYF
15 | TRBV7-2 | CASSLLRGRAETQYF
16 | TRBV5-1 | CASSLGTSGDTDTQYF
14 | TRBV18 | CASSPGSSNQPQHF
15 | TRBV19 | CASSITGASNQPQHF
12 | TRBV18 | CASSPDSYEQYF
13 | TRBV6-5 | CASSRYRGYGYTF
15 | TRBV6-6 | CASSWENSGANVLTF
14 | TRBV6-1 | CASSGRTQNQPQHF
14 | TRBV5-1 | CASSSRDTNYEQYF
15 | TRBV28 | CASSPRWLGQTEQYF
14 | TRBV7-9 | CASSRDRGWDIQYF
17 | TRBV11-1 | CASSSNPGLAGVYEQYF
16 | TRBV6-5 | CASSYGNGVRLNEQFF
14 | TRBV6-5 | CASSKDRADNEQFF
15 | TRBV2 | CASISGGASYNEQFF
13 | TRBV6-1 | CACAFGRNTEAFF
16 | TRBV18 | CASSPTRSDLTYEQYF
16 | TRBV2 | CASSDKVGRANSPLHF
14 | TRBV7-3 | CASSSGTGNNEQFF
16 | TRBV18 | CASSSGQGLGNQPQHF
14 | TRBV21-1 | CASSRGQAGNTIYF
13 | TRBV29-1 | CSVLVGPNQPQHF
14 | TRBV6-1 | CASTGLAGSDTQYF
15 | TRBV27 | CASSSGASGANVLTF
15 | TRBV9 | CASSARGEGRYEQYF
12 | TRBV30 | CACGDYNSPLHF
11 | TRBV29-1 | CSAGLNNEQFF
15 | TRBV5-1 | CASSPQSSRGNEQFF
17 | TRBV2 | CASSRAWSGVNYNEQFF
14 | TRBV6-5 | CASSGTSGINEQYF